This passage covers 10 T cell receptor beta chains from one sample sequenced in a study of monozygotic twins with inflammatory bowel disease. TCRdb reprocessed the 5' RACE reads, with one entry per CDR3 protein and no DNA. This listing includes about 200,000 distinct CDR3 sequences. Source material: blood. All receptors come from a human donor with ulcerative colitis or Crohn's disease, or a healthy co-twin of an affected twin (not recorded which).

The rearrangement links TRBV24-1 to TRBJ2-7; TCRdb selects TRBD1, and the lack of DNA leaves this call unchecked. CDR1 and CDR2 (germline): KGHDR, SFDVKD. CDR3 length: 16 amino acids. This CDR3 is CATSDHRRTALSEQYF.

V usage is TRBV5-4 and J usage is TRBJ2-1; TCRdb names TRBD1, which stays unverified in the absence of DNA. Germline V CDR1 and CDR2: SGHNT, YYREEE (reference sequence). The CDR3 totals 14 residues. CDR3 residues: CASSSTGESGEQFF.

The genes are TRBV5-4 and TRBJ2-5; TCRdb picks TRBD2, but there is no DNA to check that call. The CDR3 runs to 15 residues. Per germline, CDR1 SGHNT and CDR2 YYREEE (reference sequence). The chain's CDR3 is CASSGTSGRLETQYF. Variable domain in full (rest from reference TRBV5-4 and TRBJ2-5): ETGVTQSPTHLIKTRGQQVTLRCSSQSGHNTVSWYQQALGQGPQFIFQYYREEENGRGNFPPRFSGLQFPNYSSELNVNALELDDSALYLCASSGTSGRLETQYFGPGTRLLVL.

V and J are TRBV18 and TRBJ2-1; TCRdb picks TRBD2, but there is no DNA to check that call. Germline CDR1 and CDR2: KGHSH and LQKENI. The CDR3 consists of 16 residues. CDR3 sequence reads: CASSPTTSGRGDEQFF.

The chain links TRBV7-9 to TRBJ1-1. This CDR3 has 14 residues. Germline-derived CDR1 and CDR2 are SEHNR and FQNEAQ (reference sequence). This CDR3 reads CASSLRGLATEAFF.

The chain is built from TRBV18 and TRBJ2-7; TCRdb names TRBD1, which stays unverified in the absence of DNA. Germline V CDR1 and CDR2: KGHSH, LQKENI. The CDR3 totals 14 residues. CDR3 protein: CASSSEGQGYEQYF.

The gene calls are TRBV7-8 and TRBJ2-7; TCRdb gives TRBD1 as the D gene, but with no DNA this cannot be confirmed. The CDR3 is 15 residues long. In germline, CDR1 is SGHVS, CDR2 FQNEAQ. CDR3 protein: CASSAPGQGIYEQYF. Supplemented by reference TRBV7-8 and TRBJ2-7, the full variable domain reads GAGVSQSPRYKVAKRGQDVALRCDPISGHVSLFWYQQALGQGPEFLTYFQNEAQLDKSGLPSDRFFAERPEGSVSTLKIQRTQQEDSAVYLCASSAPGQGIYEQYFGPGTRLTVT.

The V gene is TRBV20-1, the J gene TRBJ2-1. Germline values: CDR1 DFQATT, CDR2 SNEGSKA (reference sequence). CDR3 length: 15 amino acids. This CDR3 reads CSARAAGISYNEQFF.

The CDR3 spells CASSHPGQGSEAFF. The J gene is TRBJ1-1, the V gene TRBV4-1; checking the TCRdb D call of TRBD1 is not possible without DNA. Germline V lookup: CDR1 MGHRA, CDR2 YSYEKL. This CDR3 region has 14 residues.

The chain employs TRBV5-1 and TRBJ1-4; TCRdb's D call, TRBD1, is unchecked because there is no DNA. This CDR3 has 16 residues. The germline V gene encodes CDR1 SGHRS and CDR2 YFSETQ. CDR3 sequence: CASSLEGAVTNEKLFF.